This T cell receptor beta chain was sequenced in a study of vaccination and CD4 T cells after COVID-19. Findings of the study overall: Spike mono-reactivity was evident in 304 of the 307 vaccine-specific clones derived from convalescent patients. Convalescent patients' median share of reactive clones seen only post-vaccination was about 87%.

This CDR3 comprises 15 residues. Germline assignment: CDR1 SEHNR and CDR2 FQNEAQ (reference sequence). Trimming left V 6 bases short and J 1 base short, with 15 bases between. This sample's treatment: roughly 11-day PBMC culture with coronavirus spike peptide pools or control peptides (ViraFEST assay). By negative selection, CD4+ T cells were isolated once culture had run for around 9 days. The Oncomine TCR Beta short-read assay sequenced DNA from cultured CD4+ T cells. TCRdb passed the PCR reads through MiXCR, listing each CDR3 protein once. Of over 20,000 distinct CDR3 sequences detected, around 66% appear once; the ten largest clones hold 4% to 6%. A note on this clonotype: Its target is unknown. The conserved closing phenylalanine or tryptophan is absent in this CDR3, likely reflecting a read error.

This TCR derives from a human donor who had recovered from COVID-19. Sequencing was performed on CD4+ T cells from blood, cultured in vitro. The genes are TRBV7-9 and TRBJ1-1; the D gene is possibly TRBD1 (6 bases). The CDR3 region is CASSRTARENTEAFS. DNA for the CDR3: TGTGCCAGCAGTCGGACAGCCAGAGAGAACACTGAAGCTTTCTCT.